This passage covers 25 T cell receptor beta chains from one sample sequenced in a study of beta chain features in type 1 diabetes. The study reverse transcribed the entire isolated RNA, so it sequenced expressed TCRB transcripts. Generated by immunoSEQ multiplex PCR, the TCRdb table keeps only in-frame clones and is missing some. The table includes about 660,000 clones, about 14% detected once. Study-wide points: Shorter TCRB CDR3s, moderately but significantly so, marked every one of the four CD4+ subsets in Type 1 diabetes patients.

These receptors' targets are unknown. The specimen sequenced was naive CD4+ T cells from blood. The receptors come from a young man with type 1 diabetes.

The CDR3 spells CASSPLGNEQFF. The CDR3 coding sequence is TGTGCCAGTAGTCCCCTGGGGAATGAGCAGTTCTTC. The rearrangement uses TRBV19 and TRBJ2-1; no definite D call. Germline-derived CDR1 and CDR2 are LNHDA and SQIVND (reference sequence). V lost 5 bases to trimming and J lost 7 bases, with 9 bases between them. The CDR3 runs to 12 residues.

This clone was picked up a small number of times. The chain links TRBV7-9 to TRBJ2-5; 14 nucleotides match TRBD2. The V gene end was trimmed by 5 bases and the J gene end by 5 bases; junction bases not matched to a gene: 4. The CDR3 has 15 residues. CDR1 and CDR2 from the germline V gene are SEHNR and FQNEAQ (reference sequence). The CDR3 protein is CASSAGLAGVETQYF. CDR3 DNA sequence: TGTGCCAGCAGCGCGGGACTAGCGGGAGTGGAGACCCAGTACTTC.

This clone was seen a handful of times. This chain joins TRBV30 and TRBJ2-3, with unresolved D. The CDR3 spans 12 residues. Germline values: CDR1 GTSNPN, CDR2 SVGIG (reference sequence). V lost 3 bases, J lost 8 bases, and 12 bases lay in between. CDR3 nucleotide sequence: TGTGCCTGGAGCCACGGAGTGGGTACGCAGTATTTT. It translates to CAWSHGVGTQYF.

There are a few counts of this clone. The rearrangement uses TRBV7-3 and TRBJ2-5; weak D call: TRBD2 (6 bases). Germline CDR1 SGHTA, CDR2 FQGTGA. V was clipped by 2 bases and J by 1 base, with 8 bases between them. The CDR3 is made up of 14 amino acids. CDR3 DNA: TGTGCCAGCAGCTTAGGCGGGGCCCAAGAGACCCAGTACTTC. As protein: CASSLGGAQETQYF.

This clone was picked up a small number of times. V usage is TRBV7-6 and J usage is TRBJ2-1, with TRBD2 matching 7 bases. The CDR3 totals 14 residues. In germline, CDR1 is SGHVS, CDR2 FNYEAQ. V lost 8 bases, J lost 4 bases, and 8 bases stayed unmatched. The CDR3, as DNA: TGTGCCAGCGGGGGGGGAGGCCCTTACAATGAGCAGTTCTTC. This sequence encodes CASGGGGPYNEQFF.

This clone came up a few times. Here the CDR3 reads CASSSPSGRDQPQHF. The CDR3 nucleotides read TGTGCCAGCAGCTCACCTAGTGGGAGGGATCAGCCCCAGCATTTT. V and J are TRBV7-2 and TRBJ1-5; D remains unclear. CDR1 and CDR2 from the germline V gene are SGHTA and FQGNSA. The CDR3 runs 15 residues. Trimming removed 4 bases at V and 5 bases at J, with 15 bases between.

Only a few counts were recorded for this clone. The V call is TRBV30, the J call TRBJ2-3; D gene unclear. The V end lost 1 base, the J end lost 5 bases, and 10 bases lay between the germline ends. Per the germline V gene, CDR1 is GTSNPN and CDR2 is SVGIG (reference sequence). CDR3 length: 13 amino acids. CDR3 sequence: CAWSGPIGDTQYF. The CDR3, as DNA: TGTGCCTGGAGTGGGCCGATTGGAGATACGCAGTATTTT.

This clone showed up just a few times. The CDR3 sequence: CASSYRPAVTVQPQHF. The CDR3 DNA follows: TGTGCCAGCAGTTATCGTCCCGCGGTGACCGTTCAGCCCCAGCATTTT. The chain employs TRBV6-5 and TRBJ1-5; D is uncertain. The V and J ends lost 3 bases and 6 bases respectively, with 18 bases between them. There are 16 residues in the CDR3. Germline lookup yields CDR1 MNHEY and CDR2 SVGAGI.

This clone was found a few times. This sequence joins TRBV7-2 and TRBJ2-3; D is undetermined. With 1 base removed from V and 2 bases from J, the gap between germline ends came to 13 bases. CDR1 is SGHTA, CDR2 FQGNSA, per germline. The CDR3 runs to 16 residues. The CDR3 is CASSLVVAFPTDTQYF. CDR3 DNA sequence: TGTGCCAGCAGCTTAGTAGTCGCCTTCCCCACAGATACGCAGTATTTT.

V usage is TRBV29-1 and J usage is TRBJ2-3, with D possibly being TRBD1 (6 bases). Germline CDR1 and CDR2: SQVTM and ANQGSEA. This CDR3 comprises 12 residues. CDR3 loop: CGGHLNTDTQYF. The CDR3 region has the DNA TGCGGGGGACACCTTAACACAGATACGCAGTATTTT.

This chain's CDR3 is CASSDNTGGKNIQYF. The CDR3 DNA reads TGTGCCAGCAGTGATAACACAGGGGGCAAAAACATTCAGTACTTC. The V gene is TRBV6-1, the J gene TRBJ2-4, with 8 bases that match TRBD1. The length of the CDR3 is 15 residues. The germline V gene encodes CDR1 MNHNS and CDR2 SASEGT. Trimming at V came to 3 bases and at J to 3 bases, leaving 4 bases not matched to a gene.

J is TRBJ2-2 and V is TRBV5-1, with D possibly called TRBD1 or TRBD2 (5 bases each). Germline loops: CDR1 SGHRS, CDR2 YFSETQ. This CDR3 is 15 amino acids long. Trimming removed 4 bases from V and 2 bases from J, with 12 bases in between. CDR3 sequence: CASSPWDRNTGELFF. CDR3 coding DNA: TGCGCCAGCAGCCCGTGGGACCGAAACACCGGGGAGCTGTTTTTT. Looking up the rest from reference TRBV5-1 and TRBJ2-2 gives the full variable domain: KAGVTQTPRYLIKTRGQQVTLSCSPISGHRSVSWYQQTPGQGLQFLFEYFSETQRNKGNFPGRFSGRQFSNSRSEMNVSTLELGDSALYLCASSPWDRNTGELFFGEGSRLTVL.

In this sample, this clone turned up a few times. The chain carries TRBV6-1 and TRBJ2-1, with D perhaps matching TRBD1 (5 bases). Trimming removed 10 bases at V and 10 bases at J, with 17 bases between. This CDR3 is built from 12 residues. The germline V gene encodes CDR1 MNHNS and CDR2 SASEGT. CDR3 protein: CAILGVEEEQFF. For the CDR3, the DNA is TGTGCCATATTAGGGGTCGAGGAAGAGCAGTTCTTC.

This clone was counted between two and nine times. V gene TRBV6-6 combines with J gene TRBJ2-1; D is unclear. The CDR3 sequence is 10 residues long. Looked up from germline, CDR1 is MNHNY and CDR2 is SVGAGI (reference sequence). V was clipped by 5 bases and J by 5 bases, with 1 base between them. The CDR3 bases are TGTGCCAGCAGTAACAATGAGCAGTTCTTC. Amino acids: CASSNNEQFF.

The chain's CDR3 is CASSPGPRTGELFF. The CDR3 nucleotides read TGTGCCAGCTCACCTGGACCCCGCACCGGGGAGCTGTTTTTT. The genes are TRBV18 and TRBJ2-2, with no clear D. CDR3 length equals 14 residues. Trimming pared 3 bases from V and 4 bases from J, leaving 9 bases between. Germline values: CDR1 KGHSH, CDR2 LQKENI.

This clone has just a few counts. The V and J genes are TRBV7-3 and TRBJ2-5, with 7 nucleotides matching TRBD1. V trimming: 5 bases; J trimming: 2 bases; junction bases outside the gene matches: 2. Germline V gives CDR1 SGHTA, CDR2 FQGTGA. The CDR3 covers 13 residues. The CDR3 sequence: CASSPGQQETQYF. The CDR3 DNA reads as TGTGCCAGCAGCCCGGGACAGCAAGAGACCCAGTACTTC.

This rearrangement joins TRBV7-2 to TRBJ2-4, with D maybe TRBD2 (5 bases). V was cut by 1 base and J by 1 base, with 17 bases left in between. The CDR3 consists of 18 residues. Germline V gene sequence: CDR1 SGHTA, CDR2 FQGNSA. The CDR3 protein is CASSLGSSAGGAKNIQYF. The CDR3 bases are TGTGCCAGCAGCTTAGGATCTTCTGCGGGTGGGGCCAAAAACATTCAGTACTTC.

This clone was seen a few times. The genes are TRBV30 and TRBJ2-7; D unresolved. The CDR3 runs 13 residues. V lost 6 bases and J 7 bases, leaving 19 bases between the germline ends. Germline assignment: CDR1 GTSNPN and CDR2 SVGIG (reference sequence). The CDR3 reads CACSELVSPEQYF. In DNA form, the CDR3 reads TGTGCCTGCTCGGAATTAGTTTCACCGGAGCAGTACTTC. Combining the CDR3 with reference TRBV30 and TRBJ2-7 gives the whole variable domain SQTIHQWPATLVQPVGSPLSLECTVEGTSNPNLYWYRQAAGRGLQLLFYSVGIGQISSEVPQNLSASRPQDRQFILSSKKLLLSDSGFYLCACSELVSPEQYFGPGTRLTVT.

This chain connects TRBV27 to TRBJ2-4; no clear D. V dropped 2 bases and J dropped 0 bases, with 11 bases sitting between them. The CDR3 has 16 residues. CDR1 is MNHEY, CDR2 SMNVEV, per germline (reference sequence). CDR3 in amino acids: CASSLGPDGAKNIQYF. DNA of the CDR3: TGTGCCAGCAGTTTAGGCCCCGACGGAGCCAAAAACATTCAGTACTTC.

The sample holds a few counts of this clone. The gene calls are TRBV28 and TRBJ2-2; D is uncertain. The germline CDR1 and CDR2 sequences are MDHEN and SYDVKM. The CDR3 consists of 15 residues. The ends were cut back, 3 bases at V and 3 bases at J, with 11 bases in the middle. CDR3 DNA: TGTGCCAGCAGTTTTTTGGACGGAGACACCGGGGAGCTGTTTTTT. Its protein product is CASSFLDGDTGELFF.

This clone was observed a few times. Distinct nucleotide sequences in the sample also encode this CDR3. This chain uses TRBV7-9 with TRBJ2-1; TRBD2 aligns across 12 bases. CDR3 length: 15 residues. J was trimmed by 5 bases and V by 1 base; bases with no gene match: 0. Per germline, CDR1 SEHNR and CDR2 FQNEAQ (reference sequence). The CDR3 loop is CASSLGLAGDNEQFF. The CDR3 bases are TGTGCCAGCAGCTTAGGACTAGCGGGGGACAATGAGCAGTTCTTC.

This chain links TRBV9 with TRBJ2-7; 7 bases match TRBD2. This CDR3 is 16 amino acids long. V was pared by 4 bases and J by 0 bases, with 10 bases of the junction left unmatched. The V gene's germline CDR1 is SGDLS and CDR2 YYNGEE. The CDR3 sequence: CASSPGWTRGSYEQYF. DNA for the CDR3: TGTGCCAGCAGCCCCGGTTGGACTAGGGGCTCCTACGAGCAGTACTTC. Using reference TRBV9 and TRBJ2-7 for the parts outside the CDR3, the full variable domain is DSGVTQTPKHLITATGQRVTLRCSPRSGDLSVYWYQQSLDQGLQFLIQYYNGEERAKGNILERFSAQQFPDLHSELNLSSLELGDSALYFCASSPGWTRGSYEQYFGPGTRLTVT.

Worth noting for this clone: Distinct nucleotide sequences in the sample also encode this CDR3. The rearrangement uses TRBV7-9 and TRBJ2-7, with 8 nucleotides matching TRBD1. Germline CDR1 and CDR2: SEHNR and FQNEAQ (reference sequence). V gave up 5 bases and J gave up 4 bases; unmatched junction bases: 10. This CDR3 is 15 amino acids long. The CDR3 loop reads CASSIGQGLSYEQYF. The CDR3 nucleotides are TGTGCCAGCAGCATCGGACAGGGATTATCTTACGAGCAGTACTTC. Based on the CDR3 plus reference TRBV7-9 and TRBJ2-7, the full variable domain is DTGVSQNPRHKITKRGQNVTFRCDPISEHNRLYWYRQTLGQGPEFLTYFQNEAQLEKSRLLSDRFSAERPKGSFSTLEIQRTEQGDSAMYLCASSIGQGLSYEQYFGPGTRLTVT.

The genes are TRBV7-9 and TRBJ2-1, with 15 bases aligning to TRBD2. Looked up from germline, CDR1 is SEHNR and CDR2 is FQNEAQ (reference sequence). The V and J ends lost 3 bases and 9 bases, in that order; junction bases with no gene match: 0. The CDR3 has 14 residues. Here the CDR3 DNA reads TGTGCCAGCAGCTTGGGACTAGCGGGGGGTGAGCAGTTCTTC. Its translation: CASSLGLAGGEQFF.

V gene TRBV6-5 combines with J gene TRBJ2-7, with 8 bases identical to TRBD2. Germline V gives CDR1 MNHEY, CDR2 SVGAGI. This CDR3 is 15 amino acids long. The V gene end was trimmed by 5 bases and the J gene end by 7 bases; junction bases not matched to a gene: 13. The CDR3, as DNA: TGTGCCAGCAGTCCCCTCCGGGGGGGCGTGCGGGAGCAGTACTTC. It yields the protein CASSPLRGGVREQYF.